The next 9 T cell receptor beta chains were all read from a single sample in a study of T cells expressing NK-cell markers. From the 5' RACE reads, TCRdb lists one entry per CDR3 protein and no DNA. This sample's clone table lists 140,000 to 150,000 distinct CDR3 sequences. Sequenced input: blood T cells: a sorted CD56 or NKG2C T cell subset, CD4+ or CD8+ T cells, or bulk PBMC T cells (not recorded which). These receptors originate from a young man in good health.

V gene TRBV14 combines with J gene TRBJ2-3; TCRdb designates TRBD2, a call that cannot be tested without DNA. Germline CDR1 SGHDN, CDR2 FVKESK. CDR3 length: 13 residues. This CDR3 reads CASSKRRTDTQYF.

This CDR3 is CASSYGREVELFF. The chain uses TRBV6-2 or TRBV6-3 and TRBJ2-2; TCRdb returns TRBD2, unconfirmable since there is no DNA. The CDR3 sequence is 13 residues long. Looked up from germline, CDR1 is MNHEY and CDR2 is SVGEGT.

The chain employs TRBV6-2 or TRBV6-3 and TRBJ1-1; the D call from TCRdb, TRBD1, cannot be confirmed without DNA. The germline gives CDR1 MNHEY, CDR2 SVGEGT. This CDR3 comprises 15 residues. The CDR3 sequence: CASSYRGRLDTEAFF.

This chain connects TRBV27 to TRBJ2-7. CDR1 MNHEY and CDR2 SMNVEV come from the germline V gene (reference sequence). CDR3 length: 12 amino acids. The chain's CDR3 is CASSPLTNEQYF.

This chain uses TRBV13 with TRBJ1-5. CDR3 length: 16 amino acids. CDR1 is PRHDT and CDR2 is FYEKMQ in the germline V gene (reference sequence). CDR3 amino acids: CASSLGSGDSNQPQHF.

The chain uses TRBV7-9 and TRBJ1-1; TCRdb's D call, TRBD1, is unchecked because there is no DNA. The CDR3 is 16 amino acids. CDR1 and CDR2 from the germline V gene are SEHNR and FQNEAQ (reference sequence). The CDR3 region is CASSLEVGPGDTEAFF.

The V and J genes are TRBV14 and TRBJ2-1. The CDR3 contains 13 residues. CDR1 SGHDN and CDR2 FVKESK come from the germline V gene. The CDR3 protein is CASSWGHGNEQFF.

The chain employs TRBV6-5 and TRBJ2-3; no DNA is available, so the TRBD1 call from TCRdb remains unchecked. CDR3 length: 14 amino acids. The V gene's germline CDR1 is MNHEY and CDR2 SVGAGI. The CDR3 sequence is CASSYSNAQDTQYF.

The chain recombines TRBV29-1 with TRBJ2-5. Germline loops: CDR1 SQVTM, CDR2 ANQGSEA. This CDR3 is built from 14 residues. Here the CDR3 reads CSVEDLDHQETQYF.